These T cell receptor beta chains were read from a single sample in a study of CD8+ T cells in alopecia areata. The method was immunoSEQ multiplex PCR; TCRdb's version includes in-frame clones alone and lacks a portion of them. The sample includes 90,000 to 150,000 clones, about two fifths of them seen just once. The sequencing input was CD4+ T cells sorted from blood. These TCRs come from a human donor with alopecia areata. Each CDR3 is given with its conserved first and last residue. The D gene is left open where the match is weak. Expanded clones get a size class; other rows say once, few or many, or leave the size out.

len: 15; v_gene: TRBV28; d_gene: TRBD1; j_gene: TRBJ2-7; abundance: few; CDR3nt: TGTGCCAGCAGTTTAGTCGGGACAGGGTCCTACGAGCAGTACTTC; CDR3aa: CASSLVGTGSYEQYF
len: 12; v_gene: TRBV29-1; d_gene: .; j_gene: TRBJ1-1; abundance: .; CDR3nt: TGCAGCGTCGCCGCCAGTCACACTGAAGCTTTCTTT; CDR3aa: CSVAASHTEAFF
len: 19; v_gene: TRBV5-1; d_gene: .; j_gene: TRBJ2-2; abundance: few; CDR3nt: TGCGCCAGCAGCCCTAAATCGGGACGGCAACCCCCGAACACCGGGGAGCTGTTTTTT; CDR3aa: CASSPKSGRQPPNTGELFF
len: 14; v_gene: TRBV27; d_gene: TRBD2; j_gene: TRBJ2-1; abundance: .; CDR3nt: TGTGCCAGCAGCCAGAGACTAGCGGGAGCGGAGCAGTTCTTC; CDR3aa: CASSQRLAGAEQFF
len: 13; v_gene: TRBV7-2; d_gene: .; j_gene: TRBJ2-3; abundance: .; CDR3nt: TGTGCCAGCAGCTTAGGGTGGGGAGATACGCAGTATTTT; CDR3aa: CASSLGWGDTQYF
len: 15; v_gene: TRBV5-4; d_gene: .; j_gene: TRBJ1-4; abundance: few; CDR3nt: TGTGCCAGCAGCCGCGGCACGGACTCACGGGAAAAACTGTTTTTT; CDR3aa: CASSRGTDSREKLFF
len: 13; v_gene: TRBV30; d_gene: .; j_gene: TRBJ2-5; abundance: .; CDR3nt: TGTGCCTGGAGTCGACAGATTCAAGAGACCCAGTACTTC; CDR3aa: CAWSRQIQETQYF
len: 14; v_gene: TRBV30; d_gene: TRBD1; j_gene: TRBJ2-4; abundance: .; CDR3nt: TGTGCCTGGTCAAGGACAGGGGAAGGAAACATTCAGTACTTC; CDR3aa: CAWSRTGEGNIQYF
len: 15; v_gene: TRBV29-1; d_gene: .; j_gene: TRBJ2-5; abundance: .; CDR3nt: TGCAGCGTTGAAGAGAAAGGGGCAGCTGGGGAGACCCAGTACTTC; CDR3aa: CSVEEKGAAGETQYF
len: 13; v_gene: TRBV19; d_gene: .; j_gene: TRBJ1-3; abundance: many; CDR3nt: TGTGCCAGTAGGCAGAGCTCTGGAAACACCATATATTTT; CDR3aa: CASRQSSGNTIYF
len: 13; v_gene: TRBV6-5; d_gene: .; j_gene: TRBJ2-4; abundance: .; CDR3nt: TGTGCCAGCAGTTACAATGCCAAAAACATTCAGTACTTC; CDR3aa: CASSYNAKNIQYF
len: 14; v_gene: TRBV10-3; d_gene: .; j_gene: TRBJ2-5; abundance: few; CDR3nt: TGTGCCATCAGTGAGCGAGCGAATGAAGAGACCCAGTACTTC; CDR3aa: CAISERANEETQYF
len: 17; v_gene: TRBV13; d_gene: .; j_gene: TRBJ2-5; abundance: .; CDR3nt: TGTGCCAGCAGCTTAGAATCTTGGCAGCGGCAAATTGGGACCCAGTACTTC; CDR3aa: CASSLESWQRQIGTQYF
len: 14; v_gene: TRBV5-1; d_gene: .; j_gene: TRBJ2-6; abundance: .; CDR3nt: TGCGCCAGCAGCTCCGTAACTGGGGCCAACGTCCTGACTTTC; CDR3aa: CASSSVTGANVLTF
len: 16; v_gene: TRBV19; d_gene: .; j_gene: TRBJ2-4; abundance: .; CDR3nt: TGTGCCAGTAGCTCGTGGGGCAGGGCAGTAAAAAACATTCAGTACTTC; CDR3aa: CASSSWGRAVKNIQYF
len: 11; v_gene: TRBV7-2; d_gene: .; j_gene: TRBJ2-5; abundance: .; CDR3nt: TGTGCCAGCAGCTCCATGGAGACCCAGTACTTC; CDR3aa: CASSSMETQYF
len: 12; v_gene: TRBV28; d_gene: .; j_gene: TRBJ1-5; abundance: .; CDR3nt: TGTGCCAGCAGTTTGAGGGATCAGCCCCAGCATTTT; CDR3aa: CASSLRDQPQHF
len: 12; v_gene: TRBV10-3; d_gene: .; j_gene: TRBJ2-3; abundance: .; CDR3nt: TGTGCCATCAGTGACCACACAGATACGCAGTATTTT; CDR3aa: CAISDHTDTQYF
len: 13; v_gene: TRBV29-1; d_gene: .; j_gene: TRBJ1-1; abundance: .; CDR3nt: TGCAGCGCTGCGGGGACTCGAGGGACTGAAGCTTTCTTT; CDR3aa: CSAAGTRGTEAFF
len: 15; v_gene: TRBV18; d_gene: TRBD1; j_gene: TRBJ1-5; abundance: few; CDR3nt: TGTGCCAGCTCACTAGAGACAGGGGCGGACCAGCCCCAGCATTTT; CDR3aa: CASSLETGADQPQHF
len: 17; v_gene: TRBV2; d_gene: .; j_gene: TRBJ1-2; abundance: .; CDR3nt: TGTGCCAGCAGTGTCTCAAGGTCTAACGTCAGAACCTATGGCTACACCTTC; CDR3aa: CASSVSRSNVRTYGYTF
len: 15; v_gene: TRBV28; d_gene: TRBD1; j_gene: TRBJ2-7; abundance: .; CDR3nt: TGTGCCAGCAGAGAGCCGGGACAGGGCGGGTACGAGCAGTACTTC; CDR3aa: CASREPGQGGYEQYF
len: 13; v_gene: TRBV7-9; d_gene: TRBD2; j_gene: TRBJ2-5; abundance: .; CDR3nt: TGTGCCAGCAGCCGGGGGGGAGAGGAGACCCAGTACTTC; CDR3aa: CASSRGGEETQYF
len: 13; v_gene: TRBV7-9; d_gene: .; j_gene: TRBJ2-1; abundance: few; CDR3nt: TGTGCCAGCAGCTTAGTGCCGTTGTATGAGCAGTTCTTC; CDR3aa: CASSLVPLYEQFF
len: 14; v_gene: TRBV28; d_gene: TRBD1; j_gene: TRBJ1-1; abundance: many; CDR3nt: TGTGCCAGCAGTTTTGGGCACAGGGGAACTGAAGCTTTCTTT; CDR3aa: CASSFGHRGTEAFF
len: 10; v_gene: TRBV29-1; d_gene: .; j_gene: TRBJ2-7; abundance: .; CDR3nt: TGCAGCGTGGGGAGTGGCGAGCAGTACTTC; CDR3aa: CSVGSGEQYF
len: 13; v_gene: TRBV4-1; d_gene: .; j_gene: TRBJ2-5; abundance: .; CDR3nt: TGCGCCAGCAGCCAAGATCTCGTGCAGACCCAGTACTTC; CDR3aa: CASSQDLVQTQYF
len: 13; v_gene: TRBV29-1; d_gene: TRBD2; j_gene: TRBJ2-7; abundance: few; CDR3nt: TGCAGCGGCGTTACTAGCGGTACCTACGAGCAGTACTTC; CDR3aa: CSGVTSGTYEQYF
len: 15; v_gene: TRBV7-3; d_gene: .; j_gene: TRBJ2-1; abundance: few; CDR3nt: TGTGCCAGCAGCTCCCTCGGGGGCGCTGACAATGAGCAGTTCTTC; CDR3aa: CASSSLGGADNEQFF
len: 14; v_gene: TRBV7-3; d_gene: .; j_gene: TRBJ2-5; abundance: .; CDR3nt: TGTGCCAGCAGCTCCCGGGGGCCACAAGAGACCCAGTACTTC; CDR3aa: CASSSRGPQETQYF
len: 18; v_gene: TRBV2; d_gene: .; j_gene: TRBJ2-6; abundance: once; CDR3nt: TGTGCCAGCAGTCCCTCTCGGGCGGTGAGCTCTGGGGCCAACGTCCTGACTTTC; CDR3aa: CASSPSRAVSSGANVLTF
len: 13; v_gene: TRBV29-1; d_gene: .; j_gene: TRBJ2-7; abundance: once; CDR3nt: TGCAGCGGACGTGACGGAGGGACTCTCGAGCAGTACTTC; CDR3aa: CSGRDGGTLEQYF
len: 18; v_gene: TRBV4-3; d_gene: .; j_gene: TRBJ2-3; abundance: once; CDR3nt: TGCGCCAGCAGCCTACAAGGAGTCACGGATACTAGCACAGATACGCAGTATTTT; CDR3aa: CASSLQGVTDTSTDTQYF
len: 14; v_gene: TRBV7-2; d_gene: .; j_gene: TRBJ2-6; abundance: .; CDR3nt: TGTGCCAGCAGCTCGTACTCTGGGGCCAACGTCCTGACTTTC; CDR3aa: CASSSYSGANVLTF
len: 17; v_gene: TRBV4-1; d_gene: .; j_gene: TRBJ2-1; abundance: .; CDR3nt: TGCGCCAGCAGCCAAGAACTCTACAGCAACTCCTACAATGAGCAGTTCTTC; CDR3aa: CASSQELYSNSYNEQFF
len: 17; v_gene: TRBV9; d_gene: TRBD2; j_gene: TRBJ2-1; abundance: few; CDR3nt: TGTGCCAGCAGCCTCCGACTAGCGGGACTTTCCTACAATGAGCAGTTCTTC; CDR3aa: CASSLRLAGLSYNEQFF
len: 13; v_gene: TRBV2; d_gene: .; j_gene: TRBJ2-2; abundance: .; CDR3nt: TGTGCCAGCAGTTCTGGGAACACCGGGGAGCTGTTTTTT; CDR3aa: CASSSGNTGELFF
len: 10; v_gene: TRBV20-1; d_gene: .; j_gene: TRBJ1-2; abundance: .; CDR3nt: TGCAGTGCTACGGGTCGAGGCTACACCTTC; CDR3aa: CSATGRGYTF
len: 12; v_gene: TRBV30; d_gene: .; j_gene: TRBJ2-7; abundance: .; CDR3nt: TGTGCCTGGTCCCGGGATGTAGACGGGCAGTACTTC; CDR3aa: CAWSRDVDGQYF
len: 13; v_gene: TRBV29-1; d_gene: .; j_gene: TRBJ1-5; abundance: few; CDR3nt: TGCAGCGTTTCCCAGGGTGAGCGTCAGCCCCAGCATTTT; CDR3aa: CSVSQGERQPQHF
len: 13; v_gene: TRBV29-1; d_gene: .; j_gene: TRBJ2-5; abundance: few; CDR3nt: TGCAGCGTTGAATCAGGGTTTGAGGAGACCCAGTACTTC; CDR3aa: CSVESGFEETQYF
len: 13; v_gene: TRBV29-1; d_gene: TRBD1; j_gene: TRBJ1-2; abundance: few; CDR3nt: TGCAGCGTGGGACAGAGTTCCAACTATGGCTACACCTTC; CDR3aa: CSVGQSSNYGYTF
len: 17; v_gene: TRBV27; d_gene: TRBD1; j_gene: TRBJ2-2; abundance: .; CDR3nt: TGTGCCAGCAGTCTAAGACCACAGGGGGCAATGGCCGGGGAGCTGTTTTTT; CDR3aa: CASSLRPQGAMAGELFF
len: 15; v_gene: TRBV4-1; d_gene: .; j_gene: TRBJ2-7; abundance: few; CDR3nt: TGCGCCAGCAGCCAACCGACCAGAGGGCATTACGAGCAGTACTTC; CDR3aa: CASSQPTRGHYEQYF
len: 15; v_gene: TRBV30; d_gene: TRBD1; j_gene: TRBJ2-7; abundance: .; CDR3nt: TGTGCCTGGAGCCGCGGACAGGGCATAGAATACGAGCAGTACTTC; CDR3aa: CAWSRGQGIEYEQYF
len: 11; v_gene: TRBV5-4; d_gene: .; j_gene: TRBJ2-5; abundance: .; CDR3nt: TGTGCCAGCAGCTTCAAAGAGACCCAGTACTTC; CDR3aa: CASSFKETQYF
len: 15; v_gene: TRBV29-1; d_gene: TRBD2; j_gene: TRBJ2-3; abundance: .; CDR3nt: TGCAGCGTCACCAAAAGCGGGAGGACCACAGATACGCAGTATTTT; CDR3aa: CSVTKSGRTTDTQYF
len: 16; v_gene: TRBV19; d_gene: TRBD1; j_gene: TRBJ2-4; abundance: .; CDR3nt: TGTGCCAGTAGTCCTCCGGGACAGGGGGCCAAAAACATTCAGTACTTC; CDR3aa: CASSPPGQGAKNIQYF
len: 13; v_gene: TRBV29-1; d_gene: .; j_gene: TRBJ2-7; abundance: .; CDR3nt: TGCAGCGTTGCCCGCTCGGGGAGGAACGAGCAGTACTTC; CDR3aa: CSVARSGRNEQYF
len: 13; v_gene: TRBV28; d_gene: .; j_gene: TRBJ1-1; abundance: .; CDR3nt: TGTGCCACTAGGGCCCACGGCCCCACTGAAGCTTTCTTT; CDR3aa: CATRAHGPTEAFF
len: 12; v_gene: TRBV19; d_gene: .; j_gene: TRBJ2-1; abundance: few; CDR3nt: TGTGCCAGTAGTATGGTTCAAGGGAATCAGTTCTTC; CDR3aa: CASSMVQGNQFF
len: 13; v_gene: TRBV29-1; d_gene: .; j_gene: TRBJ2-5; abundance: few; CDR3nt: TGCAGCGTTTATACTTCGCCAGGGGAGACCCAGTACTTC; CDR3aa: CSVYTSPGETQYF
len: 17; v_gene: TRBV29-1; d_gene: .; j_gene: TRBJ2-5; abundance: few; CDR3nt: TGCAGCGTTGAGGTGGGCCTTAGTGGCGGAAAGCAAGAGACCCAGTACTTC; CDR3aa: CSVEVGLSGGKQETQYF
len: 11; v_gene: TRBV28; d_gene: .; j_gene: TRBJ2-2; abundance: many; CDR3nt: TGTGCCACCCTTTCCACCGGGGAGCTGTTTTTT; CDR3aa: CATLSTGELFF
len: 14; v_gene: TRBV5-4; d_gene: TRBD2; j_gene: TRBJ2-5; abundance: .; CDR3nt: TGTGCCAGCAGCTTGGAGCGGGGCCAAGAGACCCAGTACTTC; CDR3aa: CASSLERGQETQYF